The 9 T cell receptor beta chains in this list originate from one sample, sequenced in a study of technical replicates of blood from a few donors. Repertoires were generated with immunoSEQ multiplex PCR, while TCRdb's copy carries only in-frame clones and drops some. Found here are tens of thousands of clones, about 98% of them singletons; the top ten hold around 0.15%. The sequencing sample was made of T cells isolated from PBMCs. Receptors were obtained from a human donor in good health.

This rearrangement joins TRBV6-1 to TRBJ1-1, with a possible D match to TRBD1 (6 bases). Germline CDR1 and CDR2: MNHNS and SASEGT. V dropped 2 bases and J dropped 3 bases, with 10 bases sitting between them. The CDR3 extends over 14 amino acids. CDR3 in amino acids: CASSERGGDTEAFF. The CDR3 DNA follows: TGTGCCAGCAGTGAAAGGGGGGGGGACACTGAAGCTTTCTTT.

This clone was seen a single time. V usage is TRBV11-2 and J usage is TRBJ2-3; 13 bases line up with TRBD2. Germline V CDR1 and CDR2: SGHAT, FQNNGV. J lost 4 bases, V lost 2 bases, and 9 bases had no gene match. CDR3 size: 18 residues. CDR3 in amino acids: CASSLLSRGLAGADTQYF. CDR3 nucleotides: TGTGCCAGCAGCTTATTATCTCGCGGACTAGCGGGAGCAGATACGCAGTATTTT.

This rearrangement joins TRBV4-1 to TRBJ1-1; unclear D gene. V was pared by 0 bases and J by 4 bases, with 15 bases between. This CDR3 region has 16 residues. Germline lookup yields CDR1 MGHRA and CDR2 YSYEKL. The CDR3 is CASSQDKGGWGTEAFF. The CDR3 bases are TGCGCCAGCAGCCAAGATAAAGGAGGGTGGGGCACTGAAGCTTTCTTT.

The gene calls are TRBV4-2 and TRBJ2-1; 9 positions match TRBD2. The germline V gene encodes CDR1 LGHNA and CDR2 YNFKEQ. CDR3 length: 18 amino acids. V lost 0 bases to trimming and J lost 6 bases; unmatched junction nucleotides: 12. CDR3 nucleotides: TGTGCCAGCAGCCAAGATTGGGGAATTGGACTAGCGTTCAATGAGCAGTTCTTC. This codes for CASSQDWGIGLAFNEQFF.

The V and J genes are TRBV18 and TRBJ2-3, with a weak D call TRBD1 (5 bases). Germline V lookup: CDR1 KGHSH, CDR2 LQKENI. The V end lost 1 base, the J end lost 0 bases, and 8 bases lay between the germline ends. The CDR3 is 15 residues long. CDR3 in DNA: TGTGCCAGCTCACCACAGTGGACAAGCACAGATACGCAGTATTTT. Protein: CASSPQWTSTDTQYF. Full variable domain (missing parts from reference TRBV18 and TRBJ2-3): NAGVMQNPRHLVRRRGQEARLRCSPMKGHSHVYWYRQLPEEGLKFMVYLQKENIIDESGMPKERFSAEFPKEGPSILRIQQVVRGDSAAYFCASSPQWTSTDTQYFGPGTRLTVL.

The chain recombines TRBV19 with TRBJ2-1, with TRBD2 matching over 15 bases. The CDR3 spans 15 residues. In germline, CDR1 is LNHDA, CDR2 SQIVND (reference sequence). V trimming: 10 bases; J trimming: 1 base; junction bases outside the gene matches: 2. CDR3 coding DNA: TGTGCCATCGGACTAGCGGGAGGGTCCTACAATGAGCAGTTCTTC. As protein: CAIGLAGGSYNEQFF.

The chain carries TRBV5-1 and TRBJ1-2, with TRBD1 matching 9 bases. The CDR3 consists of 15 residues. The germline gives CDR1 SGHRS, CDR2 YFSETQ. V lost 4 bases, J lost 4 bases, and 8 bases stayed unmatched. CDR3 bases: TGCGCCAGCAGCCGAGGACAGGGGAATGTCTATGGCTACACCTTC. It codes for CASSRGQGNVYGYTF.

The V and J genes are TRBV19 and TRBJ1-2; 8 bases fit TRBD1. V lost 7 bases to trimming and J lost 5 bases; unmatched junction nucleotides: 6. The CDR3 length is 13 residues. Germline-derived CDR1 and CDR2 are LNHDA and SQIVND (reference sequence). The CDR3 DNA reads TGTGCCAGTATCACTCGGACAGGGTATGGCTACACCTTC. This sequence encodes CASITRTGYGYTF.

This chain joins TRBV28 and TRBJ1-1; 9 nucleotides match TRBD1. The germline gives CDR1 MDHEN, CDR2 SYDVKM. J lost 0 bases, V lost 5 bases, and 7 bases had no gene match. The CDR3 has 16 amino acids. In DNA form, the CDR3 reads TGTGCCAGCAGTATGGGGACAGGGCCCATGAACACTGAAGCTTTCTTT. Its protein is CASSMGTGPMNTEAFF.